A selection of T cell receptor beta chains follows, all from one sample in a study of regulatory T cells in long-lasting Graves disease. One entry per CDR3 protein results from TCRdb running MiXCR on the multiplex PCR reads. The data show about 530,000 distinct CDR3 sequences, 15% to 20% seen once. These data are also associated with another study on T cells in Graves' hyperthyroidism and ophthalmopathy.

Sequenced material: peripheral blood mononuclear cells (PBMCs), taken at new diagnosis, from a patient treated with antithyroid drugs. These receptors were taken from a woman aged 40 to 65 with Graves disease. Both conserved end residues are part of each CDR3. Rows may omit the clone size; those that give it use once, few, many or a size class.

v_call	j_call	clone_size	cdr3_aa
TRBV3-1	TRBJ1-2	many	CASSQAGGAYGYTF
TRBV12-3/TRBV12-4	TRBJ1-2	NA	CASRTGRANYGYTF
TRBV6-1	TRBJ2-2	NA	CASKPQILFPGELFF
TRBV12-3/TRBV12-4	TRBJ1-2	many	CASSFMNYGYTF
TRBV5-1	TRBJ1-1	many	CASSLVQIPNTEAFF
TRBV11-2	TRBJ2-1	NA	CASSKGLAAYNEQFF
TRBV11-2	TRBJ1-5	many	CASSFGPNQPQHF
TRBV3-1	TRBJ1-5	many	CASSLTQGGAQPQHF
TRBV6-1	TRBJ1-5	many	CASSPTPGSNQPQHF
TRBV5-1	TRBJ1-1	NA	CASSEQGGMNTEAFF
TRBV5-5	TRBJ1-2	many	CASSLVVRTDYGYTF
TRBV12-3/TRBV12-4	TRBJ1-3	many	CASSFFSGNTIYF
TRBV20-1	TRBJ1-3	few	CSARDTGAAGNTIYF
TRBV3-1	TRBJ2-7	many	CAPRRRRSSYEQYF
TRBV2	TRBJ1-5	many	CASSEGGGYNQPQHF
TRBV10-3	TRBJ2-1	NA	CAISGQEYNEQFF
TRBV5-1	TRBJ2-7	NA	CASSYGTVSYEQYF
TRBV6-5	TRBJ2-3	NA	CASSYSDYTNTQYF
TRBV6-2/TRBV6-3	TRBJ1-5	NA	CASSGGVSNQPQHF
TRBV10-3	TRBJ2-5	NA	CAISEYEKETQYF
TRBV20-1	TRBJ2-7	few	CSARDKGSSYEQYF
TRBV6-1	TRBJ1-5	many	CASSEEGRASNQPQHF
TRBV5-1	TRBJ1-4	many	CASSLEFAGEKLFF
TRBV30	TRBJ1-1	few	CAWGRMGVNTEAFF
TRBV15	TRBJ2-1	few	CATSRDLTRRAGGYNEQFF
TRBV3-1	TRBJ1-2	many	CASSQPDRGRGYTF
TRBV2	TRBJ2-5	many	CASWGRTGTETQYF
TRBV3-1	TRBJ1-3	few	CASSQEFILASGNTIYF
TRBV6-5	TRBJ2-3	NA	CASSYSVSTDTQYF
TRBV18	TRBJ1-1	many	CASSLRQGVDTEAFF
TRBV18	TRBJ2-5	few	CASSTTSGGLQETQYF